This TCR beta chain was sequenced for a study of blood T cell dynamics during melanoma immunotherapy (dated by TCRdb to the early 2020s). Background on the whole study: The patients had metastatic melanoma and were given first-line pembrolizumab or nivolumab plus ipilimumab as standard of care in the United Kingdom. Peripheral T cell receptor repertoires of metastatic melanoma patients were profiled before and after one cycle of checkpoint inhibitor therapy to find early correlates of response. The training cohort consisted of consecutive patients, while an additional independent group of patients from the same centre was pooled to form an external validation set. Findings and caveats that apply to the study as a whole: The relatively small sample size was acknowledged as a potential limitation on generalization of the results. Unlike progressors, patients who went on to achieve disease control showed a bifurcated reorganization of the PBMC repertoire at W3, with either increased clonality or increased diversity. Whether the T cell clones behind the repertoire changes were melanoma-specific or instead reflected general immune activation was something the study could not determine.

Explained via the paper, the time point label denotes: week 3, after first cycle of checkpoint inhibitor. Blood was sampled before treatment (T0) and at week 3 (W3), after the first cycle of checkpoint blockade. Except for a couple of patients with rapid clinical progression, response was assessed 12 weeks after the first infusion by RECIST 1.1; disease control meant complete response, partial response or stable disease. Any patient who had received prior systemic cancer treatment, was on concomitant immunosuppressant therapy or had synchronous other active malignancies was excluded. TCR beta was sequenced in both bulk PBMC and plasma cell-free DNA in order to track circulating cells as well as T cell turnover. Lymphoprep and SepMate tubes were used to isolate PBMC from blood, and red cell lysis was then performed. QIAamp DNA Blood Mini kits were used to extract DNA from PBMC and from sorted T cell subsets.

V ends up 0 bases short and J 11 bases short, with an unmatched junction base count of 7. There are 14 amino acids in the CDR3, from cysteine to phenylalanine inclusive. Only the CDR3 portion is preserved as DNA: 42 bases, with reading frame beginning at the first base. CDR1 and CDR2 are drawn from the germline V gene: MGHRA, YSYEKL. Every bulk PBMC sample was loaded with the same fixed amount of around 400 ng of DNA. TCR beta CDR3 sequences were amplified from genomic DNA using the immunoSEQ TCRb Assay kit according to manufacturer instructions. The KAPA Library Quantification Kit for Illumina platforms was used to quantify pooled libraries by qPCR. Pooled libraries were sequenced on an Illumina NextSeq 500, clustered at roughly 0.6-1.2 pM. Per the source publication's procedure: Analysis of the TCR data relied on immunoSEQ ANALYZER and the R LymphoSeq package. A rearrangement efficiency score was calculated as productive divided by the sum of productive and non-productive CDR3 sequences. Within each patient, timepoints were compared pairwise for clonality, measured with the Gini coefficient, and for diversity, measured with the Renyi index at alpha=1. In LymphoSeq, clonal relatedness was computed with an edit distance of 3 and repertoire similarity was computed with the Bhattacharyya coefficient. To classify response, a linear discriminant analysis based on week-3 changes in clonality and diversity was built with the R MASS and caret packages. The table was pulled from immuneACCESS by TCRdb, which kept in-frame rearrangements only. Such tables lose some clones; where checked, under half of the loss comes from unresolved V genes, and the rest has no known cause. The DNA gave D and trimming, while V, J and clone size come from that table. Recorded for this sample are fewer than 7,500 clones; more than 65% of them occurred a single time. The ten largest make up about 9.4% of the sample.

In regard to this clone: The target of this receptor is not known. The sample holds no much larger clone one base away, and base qualities are not on file.

This sequence was found in a human donor with melanoma. The sequencing here drew on blood, taken from a patient treated with checkpoint blockade. The V gene is TRBV4-1 and the J gene is TRBJ1-5; 7 central nucleotides agree with TRBD1. The DNA sequence follows: TGCGCCAGCAGCCAAGATACAGGGGTTGGGGCCCAGCATTTT. It translates to CASSQDTGVGAQHF.